This T cell receptor (beta chain) emerged from a study of OX40 agonist ivuxolimab in advanced cancers. Measured with immunoSEQ multiplex PCR; TCRdb has only the in-frame clones, and not every one. The sample records some 57,000 clones, roughly 80% being singletons. This CDR3 is built from 16 residues. The V segment lost 1 base and the J segment 5 bases; nucleotides outside the gene matches: 7. CDR1 SGHRS and CDR2 YFSETQ come from the germline V gene. This chain links TRBV5-1 with TRBJ1-4; TRBD1 aligns across 8 bases. The sequenced sample was CD4+ or CD8+ T cells sorted from blood, obtained in a trial of the OX40 agonist ivuxolimab. This clonotype was sampled from an adult with an advanced solid tumor such as melanoma, head and neck, liver or kidney cancer. This CDR3 is CASSLTGGGGNEKLFF. In DNA form, the CDR3 reads TGCGCCAGCAGCTTGACAGGGGGAGGCGGGAATGAAAAACTGTTTTTT.